What follows are 8 T cell receptor beta chains derived from one specimen sequenced in a study of T cell responses to AZD1222 COVID-19 vaccine. Libraries were prepared by immunoSEQ multiplex PCR; TCRdb keeps only in-frame clonotypes and omits some of them. The table lists 120,000 or so clones, 87% of them singletons. The sample was peripheral blood, taken on day 0 of AZD1222 vaccination. These receptors came from an adult in good health.

The chain is built from TRBV9 and TRBJ1-3; D may be TRBD1 (6 bases). Trimming left V 0 bases short and J 2 bases short, with 21 bases between. Looked up from germline, CDR1 is SGDLS and CDR2 is YYNGEE. The CDR3 sequence is 19 residues long. The CDR3 region is CASSVAVGGGTTAGNTIYF. The CDR3 nucleotides are TGTGCCAGCAGCGTAGCCGTTGGTGGCGGGACAACGGCTGGAAACACCATATATTTT. The whole variable domain, remainder taken from reference TRBV9 and TRBJ1-3, is DSGVTQTPKHLITATGQRVTLRCSPRSGDLSVYWYQQSLDQGLQFLIQYYNGEERAKGNILERFSAQQFPDLHSELNLSSLELGDSALYFCASSVAVGGGTTAGNTIYFGEGSWLTVV.

V gene TRBV3-1 (or the pseudogene TRBV3-2) combines with J gene TRBJ2-5, with TRBD2 matching 8 bases. The CDR3 is 15 residues long. The V gene's germline CDR1 is LGHDT and CDR2 YNNKEL (reference sequence). Trimming at V came to 5 bases and at J to 5 bases, leaving 10 bases not matched to a gene. CDR3 DNA sequence: TGTGCCAGCAGCGCCCCGGGACTAGGATTCGAGACCCAGTACTTC. This codes for CASSAPGLGFETQYF.

The rearrangement joins TRBV30 to TRBJ2-3, with a weak D call TRBD2 (7 bases). The ends were cut back, 4 bases at V and 3 bases at J, with 11 bases in the middle. There are 13 residues in the CDR3. Germline V lookup: CDR1 GTSNPN, CDR2 SVGIG (reference sequence). CDR3 nucleotides: TGTGCCTGGAACGGGGGGCGAACAGATACGCAGTATTTT. Its translation is CAWNGGRTDTQYF.

The chain links TRBV9 to TRBJ2-7, with TRBD1 matching over 9 bases. Per the germline V gene, CDR1 is SGDLS and CDR2 is YYNGEE. The CDR3 is 14 amino acids. The V segment lost 4 bases and the J segment 2 bases; nucleotides outside the gene matches: 4. The CDR3 loop reads CASSTRQGAYEQYF. CDR3 nucleotide sequence: TGTGCCAGCAGCACCAGACAGGGGGCCTACGAGCAGTACTTC.

This chain joins TRBV5-1 and TRBJ1-2, with 7 bases that match TRBD1. Trimming cost V 4 bases and J 0 bases; bases outside gene matches: 18. The CDR3 has 19 amino acids. Germline loops: CDR1 SGHRS, CDR2 YFSETQ. The CDR3 region is CASSPIPPAGGTPNYGYTF. CDR3 nucleotide sequence: TGCGCCAGCAGCCCGATCCCCCCGGCAGGGGGTACCCCTAACTATGGCTACACCTTC.

This rearrangement joins TRBV24-1 to TRBJ2-1; 7 positions agree with TRBD1. Germline CDR1 and CDR2: KGHDR and SFDVKD. V lost 4 bases, J lost 5 bases, and 10 bases stayed unmatched. CDR3 size: 16 residues. The CDR3, as DNA: TGTGCCACCAGTGACCACACCGGGACAGCAGACAATGAGCAGTTCTTC. It translates to CATSDHTGTADNEQFF.

The chain couples TRBV5-8 to TRBJ1-4; possible D gene TRBD1, 5 bases. CDR1 is SGHTS and CDR2 is YDEGEE in the germline V gene. The CDR3 runs 16 residues. Trimming removed 0 bases at V and 0 bases at J, with 9 bases between. CDR3 loop: CASSLVRGATNEKLFF. The CDR3 DNA reads as TGTGCCAGCAGCTTGGTGCGGGGGGCAACTAATGAAAAACTGTTTTTT.

This clone was counted only a few times. The chain uses TRBV15 and TRBJ1-5; a weak D match, TRBD1 (6 bases). CDR3 length: 16 amino acids. The ends were cut back, 0 bases at V and 9 bases at J, with 18 bases in the middle. The germline gives CDR1 LNHNV, CDR2 YYDKDF (reference sequence). The DNA for the CDR3 is TGTGCCACCAGCAGAGAGGGGCCAGGGGACTATCGGCCCCAGCATTTT. Its protein product is CATSREGPGDYRPQHF.